What follows are 29 T cell receptor beta chains derived from one specimen sequenced in a study of memory CD4+ T cells and cytomegalovirus serostatus. Single viable CD3+CD4+CD8-CD45RO+ cells were sorted as the memory CD4+ T cells. The data were produced by immunoSEQ multiplex PCR, yet TCRdb's version contains in-frame clones alone and is incomplete. Among about 82,000 clones, approximately 84% were seen once, and the ten largest hold nearly 0.8%. What was sequenced was memory CD4+ T cells from blood. Receptor source: an adult in good health and CMV-seronegative.

DNA for the CDR3: TGTGCCAGCAGCCACGAACAGACCACAGATACGCAGTATTTT. It is translated as CASSHEQTTDTQYF. The rearrangement uses TRBV11-2 and TRBJ2-3; D not certain. Germline V lookup: CDR1 SGHAT, CDR2 FQNNGV. The CDR3 has 14 amino acids. Trimming pared 5 bases from V and 2 bases from J, leaving 11 bases between.

The chain is built from TRBV30 and TRBJ2-7; unclear D gene. This CDR3 comprises 13 residues. Per the germline V gene, CDR1 is GTSNPN and CDR2 is SVGIG (reference sequence). Trimming left V 1 base short and J 6 bases short, with 13 bases between. The CDR3 nucleotides read TGTGCCTGGAGTGCCGCCGGGTGGGCCGAGCAGTACTTC. Translation: CAWSAAGWAEQYF.

As concerns this clone: Given a much more abundant clone one base away, this may be a read error. J is TRBJ2-2 and V is TRBV7-3; possibly TRBD1 for D (5 bases). Per germline, CDR1 SGHTA and CDR2 FQGTGA. V dropped 2 bases and J dropped 6 bases, with 7 bases sitting between them. This CDR3 is built from 13 residues. CDR3 DNA: TGTGCCAGCAGCTTAGTAGGGGCCGGGGAGCTGTTTTTT. Its protein is CASSLVGAGELFF.

This chain connects TRBV2 to TRBJ2-5; 9 nucleotides line up with TRBD1. The CDR3 loop spans 17 amino acids. V was clipped by 6 bases and J by 1 base; unmatched bases: 12. The germline V gene has CDR1 SNHLY and CDR2 FYNNEI. The DNA for the CDR3 is TGTGCCAGCAGATCCGGGACAGGGTCACACCTCCAAGAGACCCAGTACTTC. This encodes CASRSGTGSHLQETQYF.

CDR3 nucleotides: TGTGCCAGCAGCCCCCAGACAGCGCTAAACAATTCACCCCTCCACTTT. Its protein is CASSPQTALNNSPLHF. The chain links TRBV9 to TRBJ1-6, with D possibly TRBD1 on 5 matching bases. CDR3 length: 16 amino acids. Trimming removed 4 bases from V and 7 bases from J, with 18 bases in between. Germline CDR1 and CDR2: SGDLS and YYNGEE.

This clone came up once. This chain connects TRBV30 to TRBJ2-2; 8 bases line up with TRBD1. V lost 3 bases and J lost 3; bases outside the gene matches: 6. The CDR3 has 15 amino acids. CDR1 is GTSNPN and CDR2 is SVGIG in the germline V gene (reference sequence). In DNA form, the CDR3 reads TGTGCCTGGAGCGGGCAGGGGGCCTACACCGGGGAGCTGTTTTTT. Translating it yields CAWSGQGAYTGELFF.

The chain employs TRBV10-3 and TRBJ1-3, with 9 positions matching TRBD1. V was clipped by 8 bases and J by 6 bases; unmatched bases: 5. Per germline, CDR1 ENHRY and CDR2 SYGVKD. This CDR3 comprises 13 residues. CDR3 sequence (DNA): TGTGCCATCCTTGGGACAGGGATAAACACCATATATTTT. Its protein is CAILGTGINTIYF.

This chain connects TRBV30 to TRBJ1-4, with D perhaps TRBD1 (6 bases). The germline V gene encodes CDR1 GTSNPN and CDR2 SVGIG (reference sequence). With 3 bases removed from V and 6 bases from J, the gap between germline ends came to 8 bases. The CDR3 length is 12 residues. This CDR3 reads CAWRDSHEKLFF. CDR3 sequence (DNA): TGTGCCTGGAGGGACAGTCATGAAAAACTGTTTTTT. Looking up the rest from reference TRBV30 and TRBJ1-4 gives the full variable domain: SQTIHQWPATLVQPVGSPLSLECTVEGTSNPNLYWYRQAAGRGLQLLFYSVGIGQISSEVPQNLSASRPQDRQFILSSKKLLLSDSGFYLCAWRDSHEKLFFGSGTQLSVL.

This rearrangement joins TRBV12-5 to TRBJ1-1; 7 bases agree with TRBD1. CDR3 length: 15 residues. CDR1 is LGHNT and CDR2 is FRNRAP in the germline V gene. The J segment lost 0 bases and the V segment lost 1 base, leaving 2 bases of the junction unmatched. The CDR3 reads CASGLGQGLNTEAFF. In DNA, the CDR3 is TGTGCTAGTGGTTTGGGACAGGGATTGAACACTGAAGCTTTCTTT.

The CDR3 DNA follows: TGTGCCAGCAGTCCGCTGGGAGGCAATCAGCCCCAGCATTTT. Amino acids: CASSPLGGNQPQHF. The genes are TRBV6-5 and TRBJ1-5; D is undetermined. The CDR3 has 14 residues. Germline assignment: CDR1 MNHEY and CDR2 SVGAGI. V lost 5 bases, J lost 2 bases, and 10 bases lay in between.

This chain links TRBV11-2 with TRBJ2-7; 8 nucleotides match TRBD1. Germline V gene sequence: CDR1 SGHAT, CDR2 FQNNGV. There are 18 residues in the CDR3. V gave up 3 bases and J gave up 0 bases; unmatched junction bases: 13. CDR3 amino acids: CASSLGRGTGVSSYEQYF. DNA for the CDR3: TGTGCCAGCAGCTTGGGAAGGGGGACAGGTGTAAGCTCCTACGAGCAGTACTTC.

This clone was seen only a few times. The genes are TRBV7-2 and TRBJ1-1; perhaps TRBD1 as D (5 bases). The CDR3 runs 14 residues. In germline, CDR1 is SGHTA, CDR2 FQGNSA. V was shortened by 1 base and J by 4 bases, with 10 bases between the two germline ends. The CDR3 is CASSLGGGVTEAFF. DNA for the CDR3: TGTGCCAGCAGCTTAGGTGGGGGGGTCACTGAAGCTTTCTTT.

This chain joins TRBV7-3 and TRBJ2-1; weak D call: TRBD1 (5 bases). Trimming stripped 3 bases from V and 5 bases from J, with 11 bases between. Germline V gene lookup returns CDR1 SGHTA and CDR2 FQGTGA. The length of the CDR3 is 14 residues. In DNA, the CDR3 is TGTGCCAGCAGCTTCGCCGGACACAACAATGAGCAGTTCTTC. Protein sequence: CASSFAGHNNEQFF.

The chain couples TRBV7-3 to TRBJ2-1; 9 bases fit TRBD1. The ends lost 4 bases at V and 7 bases at J; junction bases unmatched: 11. The CDR3 is made up of 16 amino acids. CDR1 is SGHTA and CDR2 is FQGTGA in the germline V gene. DNA for the CDR3: TGTGCCAGCAGCTCCGAACAGGGGGCGAATCTGAATGAGCAGTTCTTC. Its translation is CASSSEQGANLNEQFF.

The chain is built from TRBV6-1 and TRBJ1-1; 7 nucleotides match TRBD1. The CDR3 extends over 14 amino acids. With V trimmed by 3 bases and J by 4 bases, 5 bases remained unmatched. Germline V lookup: CDR1 MNHNS, CDR2 SASEGT. The CDR3 nucleotides read TGTGCCAGCAGTGATTCATCAGGGGGCACTGAAGCTTTCTTT. Translated: CASSDSSGGTEAFF.

This chain joins TRBV6-5 and TRBJ2-7; D is unclear. Germline assignment: CDR1 MNHEY and CDR2 SVGAGI. Trimming shortened V by 4 bases and J by 3 bases, and 13 bases separated the two germline ends. The CDR3 runs to 14 residues. The CDR3 nucleotides read TGTGCCAGCAGTTTCCGACTTGGCAGCTACGAGCAGTACTTC. Translation: CASSFRLGSYEQYF.

The chain is built from TRBV18 and TRBJ1-1, with D perhaps TRBD1 (6 bases). The V gene's germline CDR1 is KGHSH and CDR2 LQKENI. V lost 7 bases and J lost 4, with 13 bases in between. This CDR3 has 13 amino acids. In nucleotides, the CDR3 is TGTGCCAGCTTTTACAGGGAAGGCACTGAAGCTTTCTTT. Translated, it gives CASFYREGTEAFF.

The chain has TRBV4-3 and TRBJ2-1; the D gene is possibly TRBD2 (5 bases). CDR3 length: 14 residues. Trimming took 1 base from V and 6 from J, leaving 10 bases between them. CDR1 LGHNA and CDR2 YSLEER come from the germline V gene. CDR3 sequence reads: CASSQVDWSNEQFF. CDR3 bases: TGCGCCAGCAGCCAAGTGGACTGGAGCAATGAGCAGTTCTTC.

V gene TRBV9 combines with J gene TRBJ1-1; D may be TRBD1 (6 bases). The CDR3 runs 14 residues. V was cut by 4 bases and J by 5 bases, with 15 bases left in between. The germline gives CDR1 SGDLS, CDR2 YYNGEE. The CDR3, as DNA: TGTGCCAGCAGCCTACTGACAGGCAGGACTGAAGCTTTCTTT. This encodes CASSLLTGRTEAFF.

This clone was detected a few times. The chain recombines TRBV30 with TRBJ1-2, with 8 bases aligning to TRBD1. The CDR3 runs to 12 residues. Germline assignment: CDR1 GTSNPN and CDR2 SVGIG (reference sequence). Trimming at V came to 6 bases and at J to 6 bases, leaving 6 bases not matched to a gene. The CDR3 reads CACFRTGNGYTF. The DNA for the CDR3 is TGTGCCTGCTTTCGGACAGGGAATGGCTACACCTTC.

The rearrangement links TRBV5-6 to TRBJ1-1, with D hard to call. With 0 bases removed from V and 4 bases from J, the gap between germline ends came to 10 bases. CDR3 length: 14 amino acids. The V gene's germline CDR1 is SGHDT and CDR2 YYEEEE. CDR3 in amino acids: CASSLGLQRTEAFF. The CDR3 DNA sequence: TGTGCCAGCAGCTTGGGACTTCAACGCACTGAAGCTTTCTTT.

This clone was picked up a small number of times. The chain links TRBV5-6 to TRBJ2-7, with 10 bases aligning to TRBD1. The V gene end was trimmed by 3 bases and the J gene end by 5 bases; junction bases not matched to a gene: 5. Germline V gives CDR1 SGHDT, CDR2 YYEEEE. CDR3 length: 14 residues. CDR3 nucleotide sequence: TGTGCCAGCAGCTCGGGACAGGGGTCCCACGAGCAGTACTTC. The encoded protein is CASSSGQGSHEQYF.

This chain connects TRBV7-2 to TRBJ1-1; the D is unclear. Germline CDR1 and CDR2: SGHTA and FQGNSA. The CDR3 sequence is 15 residues long. V was shortened by 5 bases and J by 4 bases, with 17 bases between the two germline ends. The CDR3 region is CASSPFGAGSTEAFF. The CDR3 DNA sequence: TGTGCCAGCAGCCCGTTTGGAGCGGGGAGCACTGAAGCTTTCTTT.

In this sample, this clone turned up a few times. The gene calls are TRBV11-2 and TRBJ2-2; D is undetermined. V shed 1 base and J shed 9 bases, with 6 bases lying between them. Germline V gene sequence: CDR1 SGHAT, CDR2 FQNNGV. The length of the CDR3 is 12 residues. In DNA form, the CDR3 reads TGTGCCAGCAGCTTAGCCAGCCGGGAGCTGTTTTTT. Translated, it gives CASSLASRELFF.

The rearrangement joins TRBV19 to TRBJ1-5; D is perhaps TRBD1 (5 bases). CDR3 size: 16 residues. The germline CDR1 and CDR2 sequences are LNHDA and SQIVND (reference sequence). V was trimmed by 1 base and J by 4 bases, leaving 14 bases between them. The CDR3 DNA sequence: TGTGCCAGTAGTATAGGTGGGGGGTCCGGGAATCAGCCCCAGCATTTT. Translation gives CASSIGGGSGNQPQHF.

The chain links TRBV7-2 to TRBJ2-5; tentatively, D is TRBD2 (5 bases). CDR3 length equals 14 residues. V was trimmed by 5 bases and J by 9 bases, leaving 19 bases between them. Germline V gene data show CDR1 as SGHTA and CDR2 as FQGNSA. CDR3 nucleotide sequence: TGTGCCAGCAGCCTTACGGCCGGACTCCCGTCCCAGTACTTC. Protein: CASSLTAGLPSQYF.

Written as DNA, the CDR3 is TGCGCCAGCAGCGCCCTACAGGGGAAAGCCGGGGAGCTGTTTTTT. Residues: CASSALQGKAGELFF. J is TRBJ2-2 and V is TRBV5-1; 7 bases fit TRBD1. The J segment lost 6 bases and the V segment lost 4 bases, leaving 9 bases of the junction unmatched. The CDR3 runs to 15 residues. CDR1 and CDR2 (germline): SGHRS, YFSETQ. Full variable domain (remainder filled in from reference TRBV5-1 and TRBJ2-2): KAGVTQTPRYLIKTRGQQVTLSCSPISGHRSVSWYQQTPGQGLQFLFEYFSETQRNKGNFPGRFSGRQFSNSRSEMNVSTLELGDSALYLCASSALQGKAGELFFGEGSRLTVL.

The chain has TRBV5-1 and TRBJ1-5, with 10 bases matching TRBD1. The J segment lost 7 bases and the V segment lost 0 bases, leaving 4 bases of the junction unmatched. Germline V gene data show CDR1 as SGHRS and CDR2 as YFSETQ. CDR3 length: 15 residues. The chain's CDR3 is CASSLGGQGVQPQHF. In nucleotides, the CDR3 is TGCGCCAGCAGCTTGGGTGGACAGGGGGTACAGCCCCAGCATTTT.

This clone appeared many times. CDR3 sequence reads: CASSWPGQGKNEAFF. The CDR3 nucleotides read TGTGCCAGCAGTTGGCCCGGACAGGGGAAGAATGAAGCTTTCTTT. The V call is TRBV6-5, the J call TRBJ1-1; 9 nucleotides match TRBD1. The V and J ends lost 4 bases and 7 bases, in that order; junction bases with no gene match: 10. CDR3 length: 15 amino acids. Germline lookup yields CDR1 MNHEY and CDR2 SVGAGI.